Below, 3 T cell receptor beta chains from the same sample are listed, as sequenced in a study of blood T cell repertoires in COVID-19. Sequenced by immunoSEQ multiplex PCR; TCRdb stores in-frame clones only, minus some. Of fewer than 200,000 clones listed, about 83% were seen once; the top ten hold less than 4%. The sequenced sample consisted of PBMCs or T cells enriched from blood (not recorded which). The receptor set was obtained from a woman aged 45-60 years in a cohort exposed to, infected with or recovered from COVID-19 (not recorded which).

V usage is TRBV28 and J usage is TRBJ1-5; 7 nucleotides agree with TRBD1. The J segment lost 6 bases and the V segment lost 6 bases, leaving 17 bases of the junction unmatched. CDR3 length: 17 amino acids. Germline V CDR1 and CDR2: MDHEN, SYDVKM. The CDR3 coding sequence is TGTGCCAGCAGGGCCCCCGGGACAGATAGATTGGGTCAGCCCCAGCATTTT. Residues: CASRAPGTDRLGQPQHF.

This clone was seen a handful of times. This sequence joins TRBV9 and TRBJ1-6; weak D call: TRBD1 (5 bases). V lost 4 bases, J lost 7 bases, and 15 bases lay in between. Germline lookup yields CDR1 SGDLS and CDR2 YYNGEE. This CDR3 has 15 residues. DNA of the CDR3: TGTGCCAGCAGCTTATCCAGGGTAGAGAATTCACCCCTCCACTTT. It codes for CASSLSRVENSPLHF.

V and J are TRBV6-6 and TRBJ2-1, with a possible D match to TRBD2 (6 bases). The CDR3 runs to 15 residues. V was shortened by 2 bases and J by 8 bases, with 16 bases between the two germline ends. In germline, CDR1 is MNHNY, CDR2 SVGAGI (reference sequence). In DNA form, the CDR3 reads TGTGCCAGCAGTTACGAGCTAGGGACTCCGGATGAGCAGTTCTTC. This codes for CASSYELGTPDEQFF.